This TCR beta chain appears in the sequencing data of a study of cytomegalovirus exposure and HLA in healthy donors (dated by TCRdb to 2016 to 2017). About the investigation overall: An earlier analysis of approximately 600 of the donors reported roughly 300 Gb of sequence data and around 120 million unique TCR beta sequences from some 180 million T cells. Among the approximately 430 genotyped donors, around 79% belonged to the genetic ancestry cluster associated with self-reported Caucasian donors. Roughly 5 DR-DQ haplotypes were handled as single units for association and clustering, since linkage in the cohort was strong. Among a few hundred genotyped donors of the cohort, an average of about 240,000 unique TCR beta nucleotide sequences were sequenced per donor, about a sixth of them non-productive. To predict cytomegalovirus infection status, the study brought together high-throughput TCR immunosequencing, statistical association of individual TCRs with disease status, and machine learning. In addition to the first cohort of hundreds of subjects, a separate validation cohort of over 90 different subjects was used. To study patterns of TCR occurrence, a later analysis re-analyzed previously published TCR beta repertoires from 600 to 750 donors and added high-resolution HLA genotyping. Using immunosequencing, the study profiled T cell repertoires from 666 subjects and related those repertoires to cytomegalovirus serostatus. Both class I and class II loci were covered by HLA typing, at four-digit resolution. An earlier analysis of roughly 580 of the donors used high-throughput TCR beta sequencing to judge whether each TCR beta V gene segment behaved as functional or pseudogenic. In the later analysis, no new phenotypic data were used to find candidate immune exposures; instead, reliance was placed on TCR beta sequences and their occurrence across donors. A later genetic analysis took genome-wide SNP genotypes for 398 of the 666 donors and used that subset as a discovery cohort. An early release covering about 600 HLA-typed donors comprised approximately 290 gigabases of sequencing data and tens of millions of unique TCR sequences. Every discovery cohort repertoire had been produced on one sequencing platform. Alongside the repertoire data, information on donor age, sex, ethnicity and CMV serostatus was compiled. Typing coverage differed by locus: A, B, C, DRB1 and DQB1 were typed in roughly 629-640 donors, DQA1 in roughly 510, DPA1 in some 600, and DPB1 in 450 to 480. The aim of the study was to test whether cataloging public T cell receptors could identify signatures of past pathogen exposure. Study-wide findings and limitations: In a later analysis, most CMV-associated TCR beta chains were found to appear HLA-restricted, with HLA associations seemingly driven largely by CMV exposure. Cytomegalovirus status was reported to be diagnosed by the classifier with high specificity and sensitivity in both the original and validation cohorts. A further reported finding was that TCR beta sequences accurately predicted the HLA-A and HLA-B alleles for most subjects in the first cohort. Three of the identified cytomegalovirus-associated TCR beta chains were confirmed in vitro to be specific for cytomegalovirus antigens. Most TCR sequences were observed very rarely across donors, whereas some public TCRs were present in many individuals. Compared with equally common non-associated chains, HLA-associated TCR beta chains in a later analysis were more clonally expanded and had lower generation probabilities. Because counts were too low, more than 15 rarely observed V segments, including chromosome 9 orphons, were left out of the earlier analysis of approximately 500 of the donors. Compared with the approximately 670-donor mean, donors in an Asian-associated ancestry cluster had fewer N-insertions in productive TCRs, according to a later genetic analysis. Only TCR beta chains were sequenced in this cohort, and the absence of alpha or paired-chain data limited detectable features. In a later genetic analysis, a missense DCLRE1C variant was associated with V-gene and J-gene trimming of TCR beta chains, and the association was replicated in an independent cohort. A later analysis reported that several top co-occurrence clusters appeared linked to parvovirus B19, influenza, CMV and Epstein-Barr virus. An earlier analysis of 587 of the donors showed that most TCR beta V segments appeared in productive rearrangements either about 90% or about 30% of the time, which broadly matched IMGT annotations. Because HLA typing was missing for some donors at each locus, association tests included only the typed subset. For the cohort, immune exposure information was limited to CMV serostatus. The sequencing pipeline was judged likely to have produced a cluster of highly shared sequence variants as a technical artifact. The study gave a list of roughly 150 TCR beta chains associated with cytomegalovirus. The 87-base-pair reads could not distinguish some IMGT-functional V segments, including TRBV6-2 and TRBV6-3, so those segments were excluded. Sequencing depth was assumed to be roughly uniform across donors in the presence/absence analyses, though that assumption may not hold. Strong co-occurrence of HLA alleles, especially DR and DQ, made assigning TCR associations to individual alleles difficult. In a later analysis, more than 15,000 TCR beta sequences were associated with specific HLA alleles at a false discovery rate of 0.05. According to a later analysis, TCR association rates differed among HLA loci, with DRB1 alleles showing the most associated TCRs and HLA-C alleles showing the fewest. It was suggested by the authors that the approach could potentially be generalized to other disease states and immunological phenotypes. Linkage disequilibrium might explain the correlated functional status among segregating V segments, but an unknown experimental factor could not be excluded.

The cohort comprised 710 or so healthy bone marrow donors. Cohort members were all nominally healthy when sampled, although unrecorded immune exposures were likely present. The donor was CMV seronegative and was included in the group of approximately 350 seronegative cohort members. Every donor gave a peripheral blood sample, and the peripheral blood mononuclear cells from that sample were used for TCR beta sequencing. Genomic DNA was extracted from the blood cell samples with the Qiagen DNeasy Blood Extraction Kit. Library creation used the immunoSEQ multiplex PCR assay. For the multiplex PCR, a mixture combining 60 forward primers for TCR Vbeta segments and 13 reverse primers for TCR Jbeta segments was used. Amplification of the CDR3 region of rearranged TCR beta genes was performed with a multiplex PCR assay on genomic DNA. On the Illumina HiSeq System, the amplified TCR beta libraries were sequenced as 87-base-pair reads. From the authors' description of their analysis: A later analysis tallied roughly 78 million unique TCR beta chains across the 610 or so repertoires, and about 10 million of those chains were shared by two or more donors. Raw reads were error-corrected and collapsed into unique sequences with a nearest-neighbor algorithm that merged closely related sequences to remove PCR and sequencing errors. To assign V, D and J gene segments, CDR3 sequences were aligned to IMGT reference sequences. For a sequence to be retained, a match of at least six nucleotides was required to both a V gene segment and a J gene segment. Rearrangements were classified as productive when the CDR3 lacked stop codons and remained in frame with V and J, and all other rearrangements were classified as non-productive. Following IMGT convention, CDR3 was defined as the stretch from the second conserved V-encoded cysteine to the conserved J-encoded phenylalanine. The earlier analysis of more than 450 of the donors excluded sequences that lacked an unambiguous match to a single V gene segment. An earlier analysis of several hundred of the donors called V segments functional above 56.7% productive rearrangements and segregating when the between-donor standard deviation exceeded 5%. To diagnose cytomegalovirus status from the catalog of TCR beta chain sequences, a statistical classification framework was built. A later analysis assigned V and J genes by comparing TCR nucleotide sequences with IMGT/GENE-DB human TR gene sequences. Using the TCRdist pipeline, a later analysis assigned CDR3 sequences along with most-parsimonious VDJ recombination scenarios. A later analysis defined each TCR beta chain by its CDR3 amino acid sequence plus V-gene family, and excluded reads lacking a unique V-gene family. As a way to deal with suspected cross-contamination and a sequencing artifact, a later analysis dropped 500 to 700 nucleotide sequences that were highly shared and had low generation probability. For each public chain, a later analysis derived a clonal expansion index from normalized ranks of inferred template counts within each repertoire. Generation probabilities in a later analysis came from a VDJ recombination model fitted to out-of-frame rearrangements, and those results were checked against IGoR. In a later analysis, hypergeometric tests were used to score TCR-TCR, TCR-HLA and TCR-CMV co-occurrence, with a repertoire-size bias correction applied to TCR pairs. False discovery rates were estimated in a later analysis by permuting HLA or CMV assignments 20 times. In a later analysis, co-occurring TCRs were grouped using DBSCAN, with TCRdist sequence similarity added in when clustering inside HLA-allele-positive subsets. Co-occurrence clustering excluded repertoires with fewer than 30,000 or more than 120,000 public chains, plus five with anomalous nucleotide sharing. Not all clones reach the TCRdb copy of this immuneACCESS table, which keeps in-frame sequences only. Checked studies attribute under half of the gap to unresolved V genes and leave the rest unexplained. V, J and clone size reflect that table, while D and trimming were determined from the DNA. The sample table shows some 140,000 clones, and roughly 70% are seen once. Around 3.1% of the sample lies in the top ten.

This clone is a singleton in its sample. Its specific antigen is unknown. It has no much larger one-base neighbor in the sample; base qualities were not kept. V and J are truncated by 1 base and 5 bases respectively, leaving an intervening sequence of 12 bases. Including cysteine and phenylalanine, the CDR3 has 14 amino acids. Here the CDR3 DNA is all that survives: 42 bases in frame from base 1. For CDR1 and CDR2, the germline V gene lists SGDLS and YYNGEE. The sequencing sample was made of PBMCs. Recombination connected TRBV9 to TRBJ2-5; a tentative D call is TRBD1 (5 bases match). The receptor's source is a man aged 35 to 55 in good health and CMV-seronegative. The CDR3 region: CASSVSQGRETQYF. The nucleotide sequence is given as TGTGCCAGCAGCGTATCCCAGGGCCGGGAGACCCAGTACTTC.